The following is a T cell receptor (beta chain) sequence with its context. This clonotype was seen at least ten times. Which antigen it targets is not known. No base-level quality is on record; no much larger clone is a single base apart. This entry belongs to a study of molecular identifiers for immune sequencing clone quantification (dated by TCRdb to between 2017 and 2018). About the investigation overall: For a replicate experiment, the RNA from either 20,000 or 100,000 naive CD8 T cells was divided into five aliquots, and four of those aliquots went on to sequencing. The study was a methods study using CD8 T cells to benchmark molecular-identifier clustering-based TCR repertoire sequencing (MIDCIRS) and TCR RNA copy counting.

The CDR3 runs 14 residues from the cysteine to the phenylalanine. The retained sequence is limited to the CDR3, 42 bases, with the frame set at the first base. CDR1 LGHNA and CDR2 YSLEER were looked up in the germline V gene. The junction carries 7 bases between V and J, which are trimmed by 0 bases and 1 base respectively. The method behind the library was PCR. The data were produced on an Illumina HiSeq 4000. Bulk TCR libraries were prepared as previously described, using TCR primers listed in Table S5. Purification of total RNA was performed with the Qiagen AllPrep DNA/RNA kit. Before any analysis, reads coming from multiple sequencing runs of the same library were combined into one pool. The study's processing was this. Reads were retained only if their TCR constant sequence matched exactly, and those retained reads were trimmed to 150 nt and grouped according to their 12-nt molecular barcodes. Reads within each barcode group were sub-clustered using a 15% Levenshtein threshold, and quality-weighted consensus sequences were constructed for each RNA molecule. Non-functional sequences were discarded, and so were lower-count sequences lying one edit away from another sequence. On the basis of fitting two negative binomial distributions, barcode sub-clusters with fewer than 20% of the maximum read count were discarded. The raw public data were reprocessed by TCRdb itself: fastp quality trimming at Q25, MiXCR clonotype calling, in-frame beta chains only. Rows are unified per CDR3 protein, each entry keeping the most common DNA and genes. TCRdb's processing, not the authors', yielded these V and J calls. The sample table shows over 600,000 distinct CDR3 sequences, and about 20% are seen once. The biggest ten clones account for roughly 0.9% of the sample.

Libraries of naive CD8 T cells were generated from roughly 21,000 to 960,000 sorted cells, with 10%, 30% or 50% of the purified RNA used. Naive CD8 T cells, defined as CD8+CD4-CCR7+CD45RA+, were FACS-sorted into RLT Plus buffer on a BD FACSAria II. To test detection sensitivity, Jurkat RNA equal to ten TCR copies was added to samples of about 17,000-1,100,000 naive CD8 T cells. Enrichment of CD8 T cells was done with RosetteSep CD8+ T Cell Enrichment Cocktail plus Ficoll-Paque, and ACK red cell lysis came afterward. Study-level results and caveats: The sizes of highly expanded clones could end up underestimated when identical TCR molecules share a barcode. Even against a background of 750,000 to 1,000,000 naive CD8 T cells, spiked-in Jurkat TCR RNA amounting to a single cell's worth was reported to be detectable. Without barcode sub-clustering, chimeric consensus sequences inflated TCR diversity; chimeras reached as high as 47%. Clones above 20 RNA copies held over 99% of molecules in CMV-specific effector cells but under 1% in naive cells. Modeling gave around 3.3 recovered TCR RNA copies per cell versus roughly 10 by digital PCR, implying around 31% capture efficiency. The naive libraries included spiked-in Jurkat TCR RNA (about 11 copies' worth), and this RNA is not part of the donor repertoire.

The sequence is built from TRBV4-3 and TRBJ2-7, with the D gene not confidently named. The clonotype originates from a human donor in good health. Some libraries in this study had Jurkat cell RNA spiked in. Material: naive CD8+ T cells from blood, with Jurkat cell RNA spiked in. This specimen's cell subset or site label, interpreted: FACS-sorted CD8+CD4-CCR7+CD45RA+ naive T cells. The nucleotide sequence is given as TGCGCCAGCAGCCAAGAAAGACTTTCCTACGAGCAGTACTTC. The encoded protein is CASSQERLSYEQYF.